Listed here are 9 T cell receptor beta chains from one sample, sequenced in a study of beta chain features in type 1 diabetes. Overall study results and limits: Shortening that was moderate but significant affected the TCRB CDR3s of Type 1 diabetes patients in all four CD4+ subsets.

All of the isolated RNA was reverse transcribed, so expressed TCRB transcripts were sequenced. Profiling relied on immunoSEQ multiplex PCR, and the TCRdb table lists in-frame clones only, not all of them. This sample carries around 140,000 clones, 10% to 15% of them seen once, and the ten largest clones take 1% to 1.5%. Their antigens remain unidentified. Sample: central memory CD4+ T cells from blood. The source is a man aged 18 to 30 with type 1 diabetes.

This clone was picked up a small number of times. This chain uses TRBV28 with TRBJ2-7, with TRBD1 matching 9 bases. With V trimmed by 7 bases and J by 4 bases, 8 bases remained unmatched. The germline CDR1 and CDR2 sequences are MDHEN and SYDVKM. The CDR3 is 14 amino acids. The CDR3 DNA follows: TGTGCCAGCACCCCGGGACAGGGATGGTACGAGCAGTACTTC. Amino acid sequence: CASTPGQGWYEQYF.

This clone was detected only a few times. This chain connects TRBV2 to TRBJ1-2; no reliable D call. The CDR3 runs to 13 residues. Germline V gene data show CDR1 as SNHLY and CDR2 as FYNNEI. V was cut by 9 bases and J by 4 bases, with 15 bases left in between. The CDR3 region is CASVERRGYGYTF. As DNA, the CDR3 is TGTGCCAGTGTTGAGCGCCGAGGCTATGGCTACACCTTC.

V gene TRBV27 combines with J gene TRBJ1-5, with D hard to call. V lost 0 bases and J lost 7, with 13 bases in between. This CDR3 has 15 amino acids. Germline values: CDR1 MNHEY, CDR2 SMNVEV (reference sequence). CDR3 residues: CASSLSLTVKQPQHF. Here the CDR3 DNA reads TGTGCCAGCAGTTTATCGTTGACGGTTAAGCAGCCCCAGCATTTT.

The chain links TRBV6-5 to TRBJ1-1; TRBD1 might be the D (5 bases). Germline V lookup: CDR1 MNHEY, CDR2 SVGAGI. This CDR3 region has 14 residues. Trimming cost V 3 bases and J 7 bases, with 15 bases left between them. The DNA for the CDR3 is TGTGCCAGCAGTTATTTCGCCGGGACTCTTGAAGCTTTCTTT. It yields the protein CASSYFAGTLEAFF.

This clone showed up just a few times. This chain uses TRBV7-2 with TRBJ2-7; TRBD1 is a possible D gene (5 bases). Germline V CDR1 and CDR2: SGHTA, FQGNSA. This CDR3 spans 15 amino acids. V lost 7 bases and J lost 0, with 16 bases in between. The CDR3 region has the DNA TGTGCCAGCACGAGCCGTAACGGACACTCCTACGAGCAGTACTTC. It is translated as CASTSRNGHSYEQYF.

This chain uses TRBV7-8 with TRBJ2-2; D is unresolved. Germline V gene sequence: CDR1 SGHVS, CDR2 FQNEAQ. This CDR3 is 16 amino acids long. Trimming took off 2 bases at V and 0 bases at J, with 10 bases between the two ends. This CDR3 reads CASSLKGLTNTGELFF. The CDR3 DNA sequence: TGTGCCAGCAGCTTAAAGGGCCTTACGAACACCGGGGAGCTGTTTTTT.

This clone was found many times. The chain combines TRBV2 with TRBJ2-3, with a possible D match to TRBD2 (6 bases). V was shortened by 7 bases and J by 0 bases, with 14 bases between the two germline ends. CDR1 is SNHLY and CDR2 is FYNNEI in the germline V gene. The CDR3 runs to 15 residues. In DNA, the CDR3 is TGTGCCAGCACCTTGACCGGGACTAGCACAGATACGCAGTATTTT. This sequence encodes CASTLTGTSTDTQYF.

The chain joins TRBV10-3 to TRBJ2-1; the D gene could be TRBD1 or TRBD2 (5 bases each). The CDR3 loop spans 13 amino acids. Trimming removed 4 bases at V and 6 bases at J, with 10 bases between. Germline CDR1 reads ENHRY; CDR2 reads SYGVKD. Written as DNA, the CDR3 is TGTGCCATCAGTGTGGGGACCGTCAATGAGCAGTTCTTC. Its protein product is CAISVGTVNEQFF.

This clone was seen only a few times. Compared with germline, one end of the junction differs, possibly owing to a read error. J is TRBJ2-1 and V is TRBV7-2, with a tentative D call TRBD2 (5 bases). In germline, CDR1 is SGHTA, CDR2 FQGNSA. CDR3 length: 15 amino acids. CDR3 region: CASSLVGNSNNEQFF. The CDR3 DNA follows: TGTGCCAGCAGCTTAGTCGGGAACTCCAACAATGAGCAGTTCTTC.